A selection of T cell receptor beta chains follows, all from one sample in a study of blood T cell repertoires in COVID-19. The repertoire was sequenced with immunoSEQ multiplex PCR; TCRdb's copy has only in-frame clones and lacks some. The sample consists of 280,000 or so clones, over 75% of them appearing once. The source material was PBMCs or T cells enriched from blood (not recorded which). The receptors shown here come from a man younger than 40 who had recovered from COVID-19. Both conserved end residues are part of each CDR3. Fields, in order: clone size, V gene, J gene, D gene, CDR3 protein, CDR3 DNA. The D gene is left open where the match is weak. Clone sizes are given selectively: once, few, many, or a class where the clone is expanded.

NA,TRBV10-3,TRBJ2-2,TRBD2,CAISGGGASGELFF,TGTGCCATCTCCGGCGGGGGGGCCTCCGGGGAGCTGTTTTTT
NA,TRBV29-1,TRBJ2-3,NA,CSVDLQSTDTQYF,TGCAGCGTTGACTTACAGAGCACAGATACGCAGTATTTT
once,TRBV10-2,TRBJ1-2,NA,CASSESSSKPYGYTF,TGCGCCAGCAGTGAATCAAGTTCGAAGCCCTATGGCTACACCTTC
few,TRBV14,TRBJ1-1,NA,CASSQELLRTEAFF,TGTGCCAGCAGCCAAGAGTTGCTGCGAACTGAAGCTTTCTTT
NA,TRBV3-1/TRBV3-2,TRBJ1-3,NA,CASSQGDGRDTIYF,TGTGCCAGCAGCCAAGGTGACGGTCGGGACACCATATATTTT
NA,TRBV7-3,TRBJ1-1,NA,CASSLDLDMNTEAFF,TGTGCCAGCAGCTTAGATCTGGACATGAACACTGAAGCTTTCTTT
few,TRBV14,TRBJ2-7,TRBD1,CASSLEQGPTYEQYF,TGTGCCAGCAGCCTAGAACAGGGGCCCACCTACGAGCAGTACTTC
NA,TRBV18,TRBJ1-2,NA,CASSQAVNYGYTF,TGTGCCAGCTCACAAGCGGTTAACTATGGCTACACCTTC
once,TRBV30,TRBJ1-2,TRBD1,CAWSPTGEGGYTF,TGTGCCTGGAGTCCTACAGGGGAAGGTGGCTACACCTTC
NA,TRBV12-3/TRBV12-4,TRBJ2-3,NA,CASSPNTDTQYF,TGTGCCAGCAGTCCAAACACAGATACGCAGTATTTT
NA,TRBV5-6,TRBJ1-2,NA,CASSLYRRGGYTF,TGTGCCAGCAGCTTGTACAGGCGGGGAGGCTACACCTTC
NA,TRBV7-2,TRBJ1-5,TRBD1,CASSLDRGLGNQPQHF,TGTGCCAGCAGCCTGGACAGGGGGCTGGGCAATCAGCCCCAGCATTTT
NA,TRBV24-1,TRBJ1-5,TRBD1,CATRGTANQPQHF,TGTGCCACCAGGGGGACAGCAAATCAGCCCCAGCATTTT
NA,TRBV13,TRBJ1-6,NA,CASSLADSAYNSPLHF,TGTGCCAGCAGCTTAGCCGACAGCGCCTATAATTCACCCCTCCACTTT
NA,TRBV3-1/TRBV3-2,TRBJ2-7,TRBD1,CASSQAYRGNEQYF,TGTGCCAGCAGCCAAGCATACAGGGGGAACGAGCAGTACTTC
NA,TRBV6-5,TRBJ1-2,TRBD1,CASAGTGNGYGYTF,TGTGCCAGCGCAGGGACAGGGAATGGGTATGGCTACACCTTC
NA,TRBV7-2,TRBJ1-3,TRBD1,CASSLTDRGNTIYF,TGTGCCAGCAGCTTAACGGACAGGGGAAACACCATATATTTT
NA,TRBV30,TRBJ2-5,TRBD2,CAWSVGTESGGVIFQETQYF,TGTGCCTGGAGTGTAGGGACAGAAAGCGGGGGGGTGATATTCCAAGAGACCCAGTACTTC
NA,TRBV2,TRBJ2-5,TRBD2,CASRGGLGGETQYF,TGTGCCAGCAGGGGGGGACTAGGAGGAGAGACCCAGTACTTC
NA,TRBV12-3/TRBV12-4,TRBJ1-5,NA,CASSLAGVGPQHF,TGTGCCAGCAGTTTAGCGGGAGTTGGGCCCCAGCATTTT
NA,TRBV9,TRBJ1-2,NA,CASSVGGLGYTF,TGTGCCAGCAGCGTCGGGGGGCTTGGCTACACCTTC
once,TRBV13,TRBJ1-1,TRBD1,CASSALGQGSTEAFF,TGTGCCAGCAGCGCCCTCGGACAGGGTTCCACTGAAGCTTTCTTT
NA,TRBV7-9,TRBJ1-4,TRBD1,CASSLGTGRNEKLFF,TGTGCCAGCAGCTTAGGGACAGGGCGTAATGAAAAACTGTTTTTT
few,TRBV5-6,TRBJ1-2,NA,CASSSRGGRNYGYTF,TGTGCCAGCAGCTCGAGGGGCGGGAGGAACTATGGCTACACCTTC
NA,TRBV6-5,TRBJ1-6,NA,CASSPYRDNSPLHF,TGTGCCAGCAGTCCATACAGGGATAATTCACCCCTCCACTTT
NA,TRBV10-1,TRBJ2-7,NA,CASSVTVKTYEQYF,TGCGCCAGCAGTGTGACAGTGAAAACCTACGAGCAGTACTTC
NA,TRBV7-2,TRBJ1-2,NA,CASSPDSRNAVTF,TGTGCCAGCAGCCCGGACAGTCGTAATGCGGTCACCTTC
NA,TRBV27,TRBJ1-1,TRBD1,CASRRTGGTEAFF,TGTGCCAGCAGAAGGACAGGGGGCACTGAAGCTTTCTTT
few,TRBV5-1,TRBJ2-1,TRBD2,CASSLTGPHLAGGSRDEQFF,TGCGCCAGCAGCTTGACGGGGCCTCACCTAGCGGGGGGCTCCAGGGATGAGCAGTTCTTC
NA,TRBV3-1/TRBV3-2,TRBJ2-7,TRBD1,CASSDTGGSYEQYF,TGTGCCAGCAGCGACACAGGGGGTTCCTACGAGCAGTACTTC
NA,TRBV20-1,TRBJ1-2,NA,CSARDGYTF,TGCAGTGCGCGTGATGGCTACACCTTC
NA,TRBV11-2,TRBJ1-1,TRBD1,CASSPRTGAFF,TGTGCCAGCAGCCCCCGGACAGGAGCTTTCTTT
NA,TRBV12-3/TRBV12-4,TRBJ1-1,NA,CASSPTGNTEAFF,TGTGCCAGCAGTCCGACAGGGAACACTGAAGCTTTCTTT
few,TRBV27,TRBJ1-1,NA,CASSWSRGTEAFF,TGTGCCAGCAGTTGGAGTAGAGGAACTGAAGCTTTCTTT
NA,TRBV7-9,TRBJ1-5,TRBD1,CASSSGQGSNQPQHF,TGTGCCAGCAGCTCGGGACAGGGAAGCAATCAGCCCCAGCATTTT